Reported below is one T cell receptor beta chain. Antigen: not known. The PCR was carried out with 60 Vbeta primers and 13 Jbeta primers. Profiling relied on immunoSEQ multiplex PCR, and the TCRdb table lists in-frame clones only, not all of them. This sample's table has tens of thousands of clones. The CDR3 covers 16 residues. The germline CDR1 and CDR2 sequences are MDHEN and SYDVKM. The V segment lost 4 bases and the J segment 0 bases; nucleotides outside the gene matches: 7. These data come from a study of cytomegalovirus exposure and HLA in healthy donors. Findings and caveats of the study: Whilst most TCR sequences proved rare, a subset of public TCRs occurred across many donors.

The specimen sequenced was PBMCs. The chain carries TRBV28 and TRBJ2-3; 7 positions match TRBD1. The sequence derives from a woman between 55 and 75 years old in good health and CMV-seronegative. This chain's CDR3 is CASSSNRGLSTDTQYF. CDR3 nucleotide sequence: TGTGCCAGCAGTTCCAACAGGGGCCTGAGCACAGATACGCAGTATTTT.